The table lists the clone carrying this T cell receptor beta chain with a few counts. Its antigen is unidentified. An equimolar mix of two oligonucleotides served as the beta constant-region primer for TRBC1 and TRBC2. Nested alpha and beta constant-region primers with the SP2 primer drove four PCR rounds on ligated cDNA. Via MiXCR, TCRdb re-called the UMI-ligation and nested PCR reads, giving one row per CDR3 protein. This repertoire shows under 150,000 distinct CDR3 sequences, roughly a fifth found once; its top ten account for around 0.63%. The sample originates from a study of naive and memory T cell subsets. This CDR3 has 14 residues. Germline-derived CDR1 and CDR2 are MDHEN and SYDVKM. With 8 bases clipped from V and 2 bases from J, the junction kept 9 bases outside the gene matches. General study results and limits: Possibly reflecting memory cells re-expressing CD45RA, a few larger clonotypes occurred in naive repertoires, especially CD8.

This clonotype originated in a human donor in good health. The chain couples TRBV28 to TRBJ2-7, with TRBD1 matching 7 bases. The sample comprised naive CD8+ T cells from blood. In DNA, the CDR3 is TGTGCCAGCTGGGCCGGGGACAGTACCTACGAGCAGTACTTC. Its protein product is CASWAGDSTYEQYF.